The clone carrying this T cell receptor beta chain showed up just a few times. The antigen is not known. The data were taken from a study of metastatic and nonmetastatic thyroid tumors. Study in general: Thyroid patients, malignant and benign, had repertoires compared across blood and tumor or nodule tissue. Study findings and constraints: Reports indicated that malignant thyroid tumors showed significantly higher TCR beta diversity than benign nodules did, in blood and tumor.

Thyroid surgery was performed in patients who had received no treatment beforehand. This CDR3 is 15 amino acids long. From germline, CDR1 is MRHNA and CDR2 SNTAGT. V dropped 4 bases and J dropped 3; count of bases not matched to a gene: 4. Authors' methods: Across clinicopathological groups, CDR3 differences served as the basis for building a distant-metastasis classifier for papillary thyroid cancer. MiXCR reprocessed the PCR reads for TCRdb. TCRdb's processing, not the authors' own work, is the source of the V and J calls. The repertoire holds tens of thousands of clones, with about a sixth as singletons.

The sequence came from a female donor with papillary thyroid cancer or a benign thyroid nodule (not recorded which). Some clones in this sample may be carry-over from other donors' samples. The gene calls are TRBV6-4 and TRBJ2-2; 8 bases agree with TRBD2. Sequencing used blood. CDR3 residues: CASSGDSGDTGELFF. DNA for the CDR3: TGTGCCAGCAGTGGGGATAGCGGGGACACCGGGGAGCTGTTTTTT.